This T cell receptor beta chain was captured in a study of blood T cells in healthy people across ages. A sample-barcoded 5' primer and a J-beta primer mix were used in a second PCR of roughly 7 to 11 cycles. The template-switch adaptor, which had 12 random nucleotides, put a tag on each cDNA molecule. The study obtained at least 2.5 million CDR3-containing paired-end reads from every sample. TCRdb processed the 5' RACE reads anew with MiXCR; each CDR3 protein has one entry. The data hold 1.5 million to 2 million distinct CDR3 sequences, with about 39% observed a single time. Investigators took around 10 milliliters of peripheral blood from every donor. A minimum of 5 micrograms of total RNA was extracted per sample. The receptor was derived from a human donor in good health. Sequenced: blood.

The CDR3 DNA reads TGCAGCGTTGGTTCGAGCGGGGGGGACAATGAGCAGTTCTTC. This sequence encodes CSVGSSGGDNEQFF. The V call is TRBV29-1, the J call TRBJ2-1; 10 bases line up with TRBD2. Germline V gives CDR1 SQVTM, CDR2 ANQGSEA. This CDR3 is built from 14 residues. With 4 bases clipped from V and 5 bases from J, the junction kept 5 bases outside the gene matches.